This T cell receptor (beta chain) stems from a study of a mutant IDH1 vaccine in newly diagnosed glioma. Study results and limitations: Pseudoprogression apparently tracked independently of changes in top peripheral T cell clonotypes.

The CDR3 has 18 amino acids. Germline CDR1 and CDR2: LGHNA and YNFKEQ. The V gene lost 0 bases and the J gene lost 0 bases, with 15 bases spanning the gap. The method was immunoSEQ multiplex PCR; TCRdb's version includes in-frame clones alone and lacks a portion of them. The data hold more than 60,000 clones, with 65% to 75% observed a single time. Noted time point: week 35, safety follow-up. Topical imiquimod was applied with each vaccine dose, which held 300 ug of mutant IDH1 20-mer peptide. Turning to this clone: Antigen specificity is unknown.

The J gene is TRBJ1-5, the V gene TRBV4-2; D unclear. The TCR originated in a man aged 50 to 59 with glioma. The specimen was PBMCs, collected from a glioma patient whose treatment included an IDH1 peptide vaccine. The chain's CDR3 is CASSQEGSARDSNQPQHF. The CDR3 DNA is TGTGCCAGCAGCCAAGAAGGGTCAGCGAGGGATAGCAATCAGCCCCAGCATTTT.